This T cell receptor beta chain was identified in a study of post-analysis software for immune sequencing data. Study-wide results and limits: Controls had lower frequencies than patients of about 5 TRBV segments, which included TRBV5-6, TRBV5-1 and TRBV20-1. Versus controls, multiple sclerosis patients showed significantly lower diversity (normalized Chao1).

Comments on this clonotype: The antigen is undetermined.

Incorporated into the TCR beta cDNA libraries were unique molecular identifiers, which served to reduce PCR and sequencing biases. A single record per CDR3 protein comes from TCRdb applying MiXCR to the PCR reads. The table shows hundreds of thousands of distinct CDR3 sequences, with 30% to 40% occurring only once. This CDR3 has 14 amino acids. Germline V gene sequence: CDR1 SGHRS, CDR2 YFSETQ. V was shortened by 0 bases and J by 0 bases, with 7 bases between the two germline ends. Sequencing was performed on blood. This TCR derives from a girl aged 2-10 years with multiple sclerosis. The gene calls are TRBV5-1 and TRBJ2-7; D call uncertain. The CDR3 DNA is TGCGCCAGCAGCTTGGACAAGAGCTCCTACGAGCAGTACTTC. Encoded protein: CASSLDKSSYEQYF.